This entry lists 3 T cell receptor beta chains sequenced from one sample in a study of a mutant IDH1 vaccine in newly diagnosed glioma. TCRdb keeps only in-frame clones here, not all; method: immunoSEQ multiplex PCR. The data show under 75,000 clones, about nine tenths seen once. The time point is: baseline, week 1 (first vaccination visit). Treatment here: pre-vaccination baseline after standard-of-care therapy. The material was PBMCs, obtained from a glioma patient treated with radiotherapy, temozolomide or both. All receptors come from a man in his forties or fifties with glioma.

The genes are TRBV27 and TRBJ2-1; D gene unclear. Trimming took off 5 bases at V and 7 bases at J, with 12 bases between the two ends. Germline-derived CDR1 and CDR2 are MNHEY and SMNVEV (reference sequence). The CDR3 length is 13 residues. The CDR3 sequence is CASSQAAVNEQFF. DNA for the CDR3: TGTGCCAGCAGTCAGGCGGCGGTAAATGAGCAGTTCTTC.

The J gene is TRBJ1-2, the V gene TRBV6-5; D unclear. Germline V gives CDR1 MNHEY, CDR2 SVGAGI. This CDR3 is 12 amino acids long. Deletions cut 6 bases from V and 4 bases from J, with 9 bases between. The CDR3 DNA reads TGTGCCAGCAGACCGGCGGGCTATGGCTACACCTTC. Translation: CASRPAGYGYTF.

V and J are TRBV25-1 and TRBJ1-4, with 10 bases identical to TRBD1. The V and J ends lost 3 bases and 5 bases, in that order; junction bases with no gene match: 3. This CDR3 is 15 amino acids long. Germline V gives CDR1 MGHDK, CDR2 SYGVNS. This chain's CDR3 is CASSDRGQGNEKLFF. The CDR3 region has the DNA TGTGCCAGCAGTGACCGGGGACAGGGGAATGAAAAACTGTTTTTT.